What follows are 12 T cell receptor beta chains derived from one specimen sequenced in a study of shared clonotypes between healthy human individuals. Clones were read by immunoSEQ multiplex PCR, and TCRdb kept only the in-frame ones, dropping some. There are about 1.9 million clones in the sample; approximately 92% occur only once, and 1.5% to 2% lies in the top ten. Naive CD8 cells lacked CD45RO, underwent positive selection for CCR7 and left out terminally differentiated effector memory CD45RA+ cells. Sequenced input: naive CD8+ T cells from PBMCs. The source is a man younger than 30 in good health. Some clones in this sample may be carry-over from other donors' samples.

The gene calls are TRBV7-6 and TRBJ1-2; the D gene is possibly TRBD1 (5 bases). The germline CDR1 and CDR2 sequences are SGHVS and FNYEAQ. Trimming pared 5 bases from V and 6 bases from J, leaving 16 bases between. This CDR3 region has 14 residues. CDR3 nucleotide sequence: TGTGCCAGCAGCCCCGGGGGGACGCCCGATGGCTACACCTTC. Protein: CASSPGGTPDGYTF.

The chain is built from TRBV6-5 and TRBJ2-1; 7 bases match TRBD1. J gave up 6 bases and V 2 bases, and 7 bases lay outside the gene matches. The CDR3 length is 15 residues. Germline CDR1 and CDR2: MNHEY and SVGAGI. CDR3 bases: TGTGCCAGCAGTTACGACAGGGCCCTAGGCAATGAGCAGTTCTTC. Encoded protein: CASSYDRALGNEQFF.

The CDR3, as DNA: TGTGCCAGCAGTCTGCCTCGTGGGACAGGTTACTCCTACGAGCAGTACTTC. Translated, it gives CASSLPRGTGYSYEQYF. V is TRBV28 and J is TRBJ2-7; 8 nucleotides agree with TRBD1. After removal of 5 bases from V and 0 bases from J, the junction contained 12 bases not matched to a gene. Germline V gives CDR1 MDHEN, CDR2 SYDVKM. This CDR3 is 17 amino acids long. The variable domain in full, with the rest retrieved from reference TRBV28 and TRBJ2-7, is DVKVTQSSRYLVKRTGEKVFLECVQDMDHENMFWYRQDPGLGLRLIYFSYDVKMKEKGDIPEGYSVSREKKERFSLILESASTNQTSMYLCASSLPRGTGYSYEQYFGPGTRLTVT.

The chain carries TRBV5-6 and TRBJ2-7; unclear D gene. Germline CDR1 is SGHDT and CDR2 is YYEEEE. The V and J ends lost 4 bases and 5 bases respectively, with 10 bases between them. The CDR3 totals 12 residues. The CDR3 loop is CASSLGIDEQYF. The CDR3 region has the DNA TGTGCCAGCAGCCTGGGGATTGACGAGCAGTACTTC.

As concerns this clone: The identical CDR3 is also encoded by other nucleotide sequences in the sample. The chain carries TRBV6-5 and TRBJ1-1; D is unresolved. This CDR3 comprises 14 residues. The germline V gene encodes CDR1 MNHEY and CDR2 SVGAGI. V was clipped by 2 bases and J by 2 bases, with 9 bases between them. This CDR3 is CASSYRSLNTEAFF. CDR3 nucleotides: TGTGCCAGCAGTTACAGGTCCCTCAACACTGAAGCTTTCTTT.

Comments on this clone: Other DNA sequences in this sample translate to the same CDR3. The rearrangement uses TRBV27 and TRBJ2-3, with 8 bases identical to TRBD1. The trim removed 4 bases at V and 2 bases at J, leaving 5 bases unmatched. The CDR3 loop spans 15 amino acids. CDR1 and CDR2 from the germline V gene are MNHEY and SMNVEV (reference sequence). CDR3 sequence reads: CASSSGQGLTDTQYF. CDR3 DNA: TGTGCCAGCAGTTCCGGACAGGGACTCACAGATACGCAGTATTTT.

This rearrangement joins TRBV29-1 to TRBJ2-3, with TRBD2 matching over 7 bases. The CDR3 loop spans 14 amino acids. Germline V gene data show CDR1 as SQVTM and CDR2 as ANQGSEA. After removal of 4 bases from V and 6 bases from J, the junction contained 10 bases not matched to a gene. The CDR3 spells CSVGSAGSLDTQYF. The CDR3, as DNA: TGCAGCGTTGGGTCAGCGGGAAGTTTGGATACGCAGTATTTT.

This chain links TRBV5-4 with TRBJ1-2, with a possible D match to TRBD1 (6 bases). V was trimmed by 2 bases and J by 4 bases, leaving 9 bases between them. In germline, CDR1 is SGHNT, CDR2 YYREEE (reference sequence). This CDR3 has 13 residues. As DNA, the CDR3 is TGTGCCAGCAGCTTCAGGGGAACCTATGGCTACACCTTC. It codes for CASSFRGTYGYTF.

A remark on this clone: This CDR3 is also generated by other DNA sequences in the sample. This chain joins TRBV27 and TRBJ1-2, with D tentatively TRBD1 (5 bases). The V gene's germline CDR1 is MNHEY and CDR2 SMNVEV (reference sequence). V was shortened by 1 base and J by 4 bases, with 10 bases between the two germline ends. The CDR3 consists of 14 residues. The CDR3 loop is CASSLLGRGYGYTF. The CDR3 DNA is TGTGCCAGCAGTTTATTGGGGAGGGGCTATGGCTACACCTTC.

The chain joins TRBV28 to TRBJ1-4, with a tentative D call TRBD1 (5 bases). This CDR3 has 14 amino acids. V lost 3 bases and J 9 bases, leaving 14 bases between the germline ends. The germline gives CDR1 MDHEN, CDR2 SYDVKM. The CDR3 nucleotides read TGTGCCAGCAGTTTTAGACAGCAGCTTCAAAAACTGTTTTTT. Its translation is CASSFRQQLQKLFF.

The CDR3 DNA sequence: TGTGCCAGCAGCGTAAACGGGAGGGCTGGGGATGAGCAGTTCTTC. Its protein product is CASSVNGRAGDEQFF. The chain carries TRBV9 and TRBJ2-1, with 8 bases identical to TRBD2. This CDR3 contains 15 residues. CDR1 is SGDLS and CDR2 is YYNGEE in the germline V gene. V lost 1 base and J lost 8; bases outside the gene matches: 8.

The gene calls are TRBV6-5 and TRBJ2-5; the D gene is possibly TRBD1 (6 bases). The CDR3 has 16 amino acids. Trimming left V 4 bases short and J 5 bases short, with 20 bases between. Germline-derived CDR1 and CDR2 are MNHEY and SVGAGI. The CDR3 bases are TGTGCCAGCAGTTTTCTACCTACAGGGTTTCTGGAGACCCAGTACTTC. This codes for CASSFLPTGFLETQYF.